The 7 T cell receptor beta chains listed next were all sequenced from one sample in a study of tumor-infiltrating lymphocytes in primary liver carcinoma. The study co-extracted DNA and RNA from approximately 20-30 mg of unsorted bulk tissue. A constant-region primer primed TCR beta cDNA synthesis from roughly 520 ng of total RNA. Modified slightly, ARM-PCR produced TCR beta libraries over three nested multiplex PCR rounds. TRBV1-TRBV30 forward primers paired with a C-beta reverse primer drove the first two PCR rounds, ten to eleven cycles each. TCRdb analysed the multiplex PCR reads with MiXCR anew, one entry per CDR3 protein. The sample yields around 81,000 distinct CDR3 sequences, 71% seen once. Material: liver tumor tissue from sampling region 4. Subset denoted: tumor region T4, right-lateral pole. The receptors here all came from a woman aged 55-70 years with primary liver carcinoma and hepatitis B virus infection.

This clonotype has a handful of counts. An end of the junction does not agree with germline; a read error may underlie this. DNA of the CDR3: TGCACCGTTTCAAAGTCCGGCGGCACTGAGGAGCTGTTTTTT. Translated, it gives CTVSKSGGTEELFF. The V gene is TRBV29-1, the J gene TRBJ2-2; D call uncertain. This CDR3 contains 14 residues. In germline, CDR1 is SQVTM, CDR2 ANQGSEA.

A remark on this clonotype: A junction boundary mismatches the germline segment, possibly from a read error. J is TRBJ1-4 and V is TRBV6-5; D might be TRBD1 (5 bases). Germline V lookup: CDR1 MNHEY, CDR2 SVGAGI. This CDR3 is built from 14 residues. In nucleotides, the CDR3 is TGTGTCAGCAGTTGGACAACAACTAATGAAAAACTGTTTTTT. This translates into CVSSWTTTNEKLFF.

Comment on this clonotype: This could be a read error, since a much larger clone is one nucleotide away. This sequence joins TRBV5-1 and TRBJ2-1; D is possibly TRBD1 or TRBD2 (5 bases each). This CDR3 spans 14 amino acids. The germline gives CDR1 SGHRS, CDR2 YFSETQ. The CDR3 DNA reads TGCGCCAACAGCATAGGGACCCCCGCGGTTGAGCAGTTCTTC. This sequence encodes CANSIGTPAVEQFF.

By its share, this clonotype is medium-sized. The chain is built from TRBV11-2 and TRBJ2-1; 11 positions match TRBD2. CDR3 length: 15 amino acids. J gave up 4 bases and V 8 bases, and 7 bases lay outside the gene matches. Germline-derived CDR1 and CDR2 are SGHAT and FQNNGV. Here the CDR3 reads CASGVGLAAYNEQFF. The CDR3 DNA is TGTGCCAGCGGCGTGGGACTAGCGGCATACAATGAGCAGTTCTTC.

About this clonotype itself: A read error may account for a junction end that differs from germline. The V gene is TRBV12-3 or TRBV12-4, the J gene TRBJ1-1, with a possible D match to TRBD1 (5 bases). The CDR3 has 16 amino acids. CDR3 in DNA: TGTGCCAACAGTCTAGCGCGACAGCCGGACCTCACTGAAGCTTTCTTT. Its translation: CANSLARQPDLTEAFF.

The chain combines TRBV6-5 with TRBJ2-7; 9 bases agree with TRBD2. In germline, CDR1 is MNHEY, CDR2 SVGAGI. The junction had 11 bases not matched to a gene; V was cut back by 7 bases and J by 4 bases. The CDR3 has 15 amino acids. The DNA for the CDR3 is TGTGCCAGCACCTCCGGAGTTAGCGGGAGATACGAGCAGTACTTC. This gives the protein CASTSGVSGRYEQYF.

There are a few counts of this clonotype. A read error may be the cause here, since a much bigger clone is one base away. V and J are TRBV13 and TRBJ2-7, with 10 bases fitting TRBD2. Germline-derived CDR1 and CDR2 are PRHDT and FYEKMQ (reference sequence). Unmatched junction bases numbered 11, after V lost 6 bases and J lost 6 bases. The CDR3 extends over 15 amino acids. CDR3 in DNA: TGTGCCAGCAGGAAGCGGGAGGGGCGTAGATGCGAGCAGTACTTC. It encodes CASRKREGRRCEQYF. The full variable domain, with the rest looked up from reference TRBV13 and TRBJ2-7, is AAGVIQSPRHLIKEKRETATLKCYPIPRHDTVYWYQQGPGQDPQFLISFYEKMQSDKGSIPDRFSAQQFSDYHSELNMSSLELGDSALYFCASRKREGRRCEQYFGPGTRLTVT.